Reported below is one T cell receptor (beta chain). Its binding antigen is unknown. No much larger clonotype is one base removed from it; base qualities were not supplied. The sample belongs to a study of OX40 agonist ivuxolimab in advanced cancers. Notes on the research overall: Ivuxolimab was a fully human IgG2 agonistic monoclonal antibody targeting the costimulatory receptor OX40 (CD134). Intravenous ivuxolimab was administered to patients every 2 weeks at six dose levels: 0.01, 0.1, 0.3, 1.5, 3 and 10 mg/kg. Among the 50 to 55 dose-escalation patients, some 20 had hepatocellular carcinoma, 15 melanoma, 9 renal cell carcinoma and 9 head and neck cancer. In the dose-escalation cohort, roughly 82% of patients were male, and the mean age was around 60 years with a range of roughly 20 to 80. Prior anti-PD-1, anti-PD-L1 or anti-CTLA-4 therapy was permitted, and checkpoint inhibitors had been received by roughly 40% of dose-escalation patients. Partial responses occurred in three dose-escalation patients, of whom one had hepatocellular carcinoma and two had cutaneous melanoma. The point of sequencing TCRbeta in the periphery was to test whether ivuxolimab changed TCR sequence diversity and drove clonal T-cell expansion. The paper covers the monotherapy dose-escalation part of the phase I ivuxolimab trial, which included N ≈ 50 patients. Beyond this particular receptor, the publication reports: Clonal expansion of both CD4+ and CD8+ blood T cells was observed from baseline to week 6 at doses 0.1 to 3.0 mg/kg. The antigen specificity of the peripheral T cells that underwent clonal expansion was not determined. Low levels of normalized T-cell clonal expansion were also seen in some nonresponding patients. Partial responders in the 0.1-3.0 mg/kg groups had among the lowest normalized peripheral clonal expansion, especially among CD8+ T cells. After ivuxolimab, expanded clones were on average more numerous among CD8+ T cells than among CD4+ T cells.

Genomic DNA was extracted from sorted cells for sequencing of the TCRbeta CDR3 region. The immunoSEQ Assay was used to sequence the TCRbeta CDR3 regions. In its TCRdb copy, this immuneACCESS table keeps in-frame sequences only and misses some clones. Where compared with another copy, unresolved V genes explain less than half of these, and the others have no known cause. This sample lists approximately 13,000 clones; 70% to 90% were detected once. Of the sample, approximately 19% falls within the top ten clones. The CDR1 and CDR2 encoded by the germline V gene (reference sequence) are MNHEY and SMNVEV. The V and J ends are trimmed by 6 bases and 7 bases, leaving 13 bases between them. There are 13 amino acids in the CDR3, from cysteine to phenylalanine inclusive. This entry keeps only the CDR3 DNA: 39 bases, framed from base 1. The trial excluded patients who had a history of autoimmune disease or were on systemic immunosuppression. Peripheral blood for TCR sequencing was collected from all dose cohorts at baseline, on cycle 4 day 1, and on cycle 7 day 1. The samples were drawn from a first-in-human, open-label, multicenter phase I dose-escalation trial of ivuxolimab. The trial enrolled adults with locally advanced or metastatic head and neck squamous cell, hepatocellular, melanoma or renal cell carcinoma. Before TCR sequencing, CD4+ and CD8+ T cells were separately sorted from peripheral blood.

This receptor was taken from an adult with an advanced solid tumor such as melanoma, head and neck, liver or kidney cancer. The chain couples TRBV27 to TRBJ2-4; no D gene can be assigned with confidence. Specimen: CD4+ or CD8+ T cells sorted from blood, collected in a trial of the OX40 agonist ivuxolimab. For the CDR3, the sequence is CASSRPGENIQYF. Here is the DNA: TGTGCCAGCAGCCGACCAGGTGAGAACATTCAGTACTTC.